The 10 T cell receptor beta chains below were found in one sample sequenced in a study of shared clonotypes between healthy human individuals. Naive-designated CD8 cells lacked CD45RO, were positively enriched for CCR7, and omitted terminally differentiated effector memory CD45RA+ cells. This table comes from immunoSEQ multiplex PCR, and its TCRdb copy is limited to in-frame clones, with some not included. The sample yields about 870,000 clones, over 90% seen once. The sample comprised naive CD8+ T cells sorted from blood. These receptors were obtained from a man aged 30-40 years in good health.

Note on this clone: A read error may account for a junction end that differs from germline. The chain is built from TRBV7-8 and TRBJ2-7; TRBD1 agrees at 8 bases. This CDR3 is 13 amino acids long. Germline V gene data show CDR1 as SGHVS and CDR2 as FQNEAQ. The CDR3 sequence: CASQPRDRGPLGF. The CDR3 DNA reads TGTGCCTCTCAGCCCCGAGACAGGGGACCTTTGGGCTTC.

This chain's CDR3 is CSAQGVRTDTQYF. Written as DNA, the CDR3 is TGCAGCGCCCAGGGGGTTCGCACAGATACGCAGTATTTT. The chain combines TRBV29-1 with TRBJ2-3, with 7 positions matching TRBD1. This CDR3 is 13 amino acids long. Germline lookup yields CDR1 SQVTM and CDR2 ANQGSEA. V was pared by 7 bases and J by 1 base, with 5 bases of the junction left unmatched.

The V and J genes are TRBV7-2 and TRBJ2-1; 10 bases agree with TRBD2. Germline-derived CDR1 and CDR2 are SGHTA and FQGNSA. The V gene end was trimmed by 1 base and the J gene end by 4 bases; junction bases not matched to a gene: 10. CDR3 length equals 18 residues. The CDR3 nucleotides are TGTGCCAGCAGCTTAGTTGGTCTAGCGGGAGAATCGTACAATGAGCAGTTCTTC. Protein: CASSLVGLAGESYNEQFF.

The chain couples TRBV7-9 to TRBJ2-7, with TRBD2 as a possible D gene (6 bases). The CDR3 length is 14 residues. Germline V gene data show CDR1 as SEHNR and CDR2 as FQNEAQ (reference sequence). Trimming left V 5 bases short and J 0 bases short, with 11 bases between. The CDR3 region is CASSAGLGSYEQYF. CDR3 DNA: TGTGCCAGCAGCGCGGGACTGGGCTCCTACGAGCAGTACTTC.

V is TRBV5-1 and J is TRBJ1-5, with D possibly TRBD1 on 5 matching bases. Germline assignment: CDR1 SGHRS and CDR2 YFSETQ. Trimming took off 3 bases at V and 0 bases at J, with 19 bases between the two ends. This CDR3 contains 18 residues. The CDR3 DNA is TGCGCCAGCAGCTATGTGGGACCCACGAGTTATAGCAATCAGCCCCAGCATTTT. Encoded protein: CASSYVGPTSYSNQPQHF.

The chain links TRBV5-1 to TRBJ2-7; the D is unclear. Germline V gives CDR1 SGHRS, CDR2 YFSETQ. The germline V and J ends were trimmed by 3 bases and 1 base, with 11 bases remaining between them. This CDR3 comprises 14 residues. CDR3 nucleotides: TGCGCCAGCAGCTCCCTATCTGGGTCCTACGAGCAGTACTTC. Its protein product is CASSSLSGSYEQYF.

J is TRBJ2-1 and V is TRBV6-6; D is unresolved. Looked up from germline, CDR1 is MNHNY and CDR2 is SVGAGI (reference sequence). V was shortened by 7 bases and J by 6 bases, with 10 bases between the two germline ends. The CDR3 extends over 12 amino acids. CDR3 DNA sequence: TGTGCCAGCATGAGCGTCCCCAATGAGCAGTTCTTC. As protein: CASMSVPNEQFF.

Comments on this clone: Other DNA variants within this sample encode the same CDR3. The rearrangement uses TRBV6-5 and TRBJ2-7; D is undetermined. V was clipped by 2 bases and J by 0 bases, with 8 bases between them. The CDR3 sequence is 14 residues long. The germline V gene has CDR1 MNHEY and CDR2 SVGAGI. CDR3 region: CASSYAGSSYEQYF. The CDR3 DNA follows: TGTGCCAGCAGTTACGCAGGTAGCTCCTACGAGCAGTACTTC.

The chain combines TRBV5-1 with TRBJ2-3; 9 nucleotides agree with TRBD2. The CDR3 totals 15 residues. Looked up from germline, CDR1 is SGHRS and CDR2 is YFSETQ. V lost 3 bases, J lost 3 bases, and 5 bases stayed unmatched. The CDR3, as DNA: TGCGCCAGCAGCTCCGGGACTAGCCGTACAGATACGCAGTATTTT. Protein: CASSSGTSRTDTQYF.

The chain couples TRBV28 to TRBJ2-1, with 11 bases that match TRBD2. CDR1 is MDHEN, CDR2 SYDVKM, per germline. The CDR3 consists of 16 residues. The junction had 8 bases not matched to a gene; V was cut back by 6 bases and J by 4 bases. In DNA, the CDR3 is TGTGCCAGCAGCCACGGGACTAGCGGACCATACAATGAGCAGTTCTTC. Its protein product is CASSHGTSGPYNEQFF.